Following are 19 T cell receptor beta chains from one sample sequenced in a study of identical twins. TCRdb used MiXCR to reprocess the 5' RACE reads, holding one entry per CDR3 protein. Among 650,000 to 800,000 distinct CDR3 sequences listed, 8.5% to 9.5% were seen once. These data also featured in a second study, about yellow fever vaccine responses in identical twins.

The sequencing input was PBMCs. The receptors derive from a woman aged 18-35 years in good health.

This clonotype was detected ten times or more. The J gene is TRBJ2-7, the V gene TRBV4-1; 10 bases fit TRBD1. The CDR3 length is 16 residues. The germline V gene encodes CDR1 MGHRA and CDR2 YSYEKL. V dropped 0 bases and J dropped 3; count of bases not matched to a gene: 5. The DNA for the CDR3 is TGCGCCAGCAGCCAAGATCTCGGGGACAGGGGCTACGAGCAGTACTTC. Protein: CASSQDLGDRGYEQYF.

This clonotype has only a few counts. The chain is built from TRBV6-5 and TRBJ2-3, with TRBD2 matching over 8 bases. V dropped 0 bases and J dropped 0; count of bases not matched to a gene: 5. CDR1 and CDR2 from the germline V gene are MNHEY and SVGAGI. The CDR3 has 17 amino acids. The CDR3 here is CASSYSGLAGSTDTQYF. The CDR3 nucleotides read TGTGCCAGCAGTTACTCGGGCCTAGCGGGTAGCACAGATACGCAGTATTTT.

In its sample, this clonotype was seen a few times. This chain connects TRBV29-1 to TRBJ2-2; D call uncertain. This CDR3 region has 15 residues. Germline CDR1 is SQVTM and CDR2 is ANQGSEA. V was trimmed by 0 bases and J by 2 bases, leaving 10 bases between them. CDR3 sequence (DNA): TGCAGCGTTGAAGATCCTCTCACTAACACCGGGGAGCTGTTTTTT. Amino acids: CSVEDPLTNTGELFF.

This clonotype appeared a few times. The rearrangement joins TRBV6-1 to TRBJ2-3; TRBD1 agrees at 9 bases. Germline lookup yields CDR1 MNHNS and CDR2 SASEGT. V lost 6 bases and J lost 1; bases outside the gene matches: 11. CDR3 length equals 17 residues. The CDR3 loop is CASSPGVWDRGTDTQYF. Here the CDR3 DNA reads TGTGCCAGCAGCCCCGGGGTTTGGGACAGGGGCACAGATACGCAGTATTTT.

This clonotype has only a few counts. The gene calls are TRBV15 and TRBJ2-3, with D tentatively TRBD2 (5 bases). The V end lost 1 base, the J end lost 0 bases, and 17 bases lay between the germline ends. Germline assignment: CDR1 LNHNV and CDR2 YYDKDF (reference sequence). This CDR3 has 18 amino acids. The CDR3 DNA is TGTGCCACCAGCAGAGGAACGGGGTTAACCCTAAGCACAGATACGCAGTATTTT. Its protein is CATSRGTGLTLSTDTQYF. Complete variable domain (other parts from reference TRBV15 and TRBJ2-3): DAMVIQNPRYQVTQFGKPVTLSCSQTLNHNVMYWYQQKSSQAPKLLFHYYDKDFNNEADTPDNFQSRRPNTSFCFLDIRSPGLGDTAMYLCATSRGTGLTLSTDTQYFGPGTRLTVL.

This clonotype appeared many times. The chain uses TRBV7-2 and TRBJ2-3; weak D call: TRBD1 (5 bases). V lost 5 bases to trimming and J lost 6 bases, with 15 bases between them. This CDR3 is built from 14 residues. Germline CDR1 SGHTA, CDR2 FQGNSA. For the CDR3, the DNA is TGTGCCAGCAGCATCGTGACAGCACATGATACGCAGTATTTT. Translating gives CASSIVTAHDTQYF.

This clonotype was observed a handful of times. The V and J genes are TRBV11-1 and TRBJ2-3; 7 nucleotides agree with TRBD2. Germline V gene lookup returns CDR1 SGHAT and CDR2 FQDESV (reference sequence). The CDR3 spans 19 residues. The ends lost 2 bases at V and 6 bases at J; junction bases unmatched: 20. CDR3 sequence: CASSLPLFLQREHPDTQYF. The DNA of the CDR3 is TGTGCCAGCAGCTTACCTCTCTTCCTTCAGCGGGAACACCCTGATACGCAGTATTTT. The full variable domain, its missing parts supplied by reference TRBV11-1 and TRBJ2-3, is EAEVAQSPRYKITEKSQAVAFWCDPISGHATLYWYRQILGQGPELLVQFQDESVVDDSQLPKDRFSAERLKGVDSTLKIQPAELGDSAMYLCASSLPLFLQREHPDTQYFGPGTRLTVL.

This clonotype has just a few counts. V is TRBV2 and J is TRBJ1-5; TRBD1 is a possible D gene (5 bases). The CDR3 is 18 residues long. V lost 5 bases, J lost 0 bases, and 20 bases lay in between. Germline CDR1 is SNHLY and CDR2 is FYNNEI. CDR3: CASSYDSTEPYSNQPQHF. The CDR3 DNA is TGTGCCAGCAGTTATGACAGCACGGAGCCATATAGCAATCAGCCCCAGCATTTT.

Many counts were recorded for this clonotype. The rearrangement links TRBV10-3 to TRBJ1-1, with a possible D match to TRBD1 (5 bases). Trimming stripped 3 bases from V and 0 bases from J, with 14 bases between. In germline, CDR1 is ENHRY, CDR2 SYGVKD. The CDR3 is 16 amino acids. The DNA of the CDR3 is TGTGCCATCAGTGACGCCCCGGGGGGGATGAACACTGAAGCTTTCTTT. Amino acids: CAISDAPGGMNTEAFF.

The CDR3 sequence: CASSEVPDRGASYNSPLHF. Here the CDR3 DNA reads TGTGCCAGCAGTGAAGTCCCGGACAGGGGAGCCTCCTATAATTCACCCCTCCACTTT. The chain couples TRBV6-1 to TRBJ1-6; 9 bases are a match to TRBD1. J gave up 0 bases and V 1 base, and 7 bases lay outside the gene matches. Germline values: CDR1 MNHNS, CDR2 SASEGT. The CDR3 has 19 residues.

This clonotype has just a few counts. The CDR3 reads CASSFYVEDIQYF. CDR3 coding DNA: TGTGCCAGCAGTTTTTATGTAGAGGACATTCAGTACTTC. V and J are TRBV28 and TRBJ2-4; unclear D gene. The length of the CDR3 is 13 residues. V shed 3 bases and J shed 8 bases, with 11 bases lying between them. Germline lookup yields CDR1 MDHEN and CDR2 SYDVKM.

The CDR3 bases are TGCGCCAGCAGCCAAGTCGAGGACAGCGTTTACAATGAGCAGTTCTTC. Its protein product is CASSQVEDSVYNEQFF. J is TRBJ2-1 and V is TRBV4-1; tentative D call: TRBD1 (6 bases). The CDR3 consists of 16 residues. V lost 1 base to trimming and J lost 4 bases, with 14 bases between them. Germline V gene data show CDR1 as MGHRA and CDR2 as YSYEKL.

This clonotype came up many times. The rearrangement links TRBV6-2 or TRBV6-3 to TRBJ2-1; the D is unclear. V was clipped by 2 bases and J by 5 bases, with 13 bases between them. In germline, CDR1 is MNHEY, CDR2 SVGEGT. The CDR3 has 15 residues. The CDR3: CASSYDVLTNNEQFF. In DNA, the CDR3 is TGTGCCAGCAGTTACGACGTTTTGACCAACAATGAGCAGTTCTTC.

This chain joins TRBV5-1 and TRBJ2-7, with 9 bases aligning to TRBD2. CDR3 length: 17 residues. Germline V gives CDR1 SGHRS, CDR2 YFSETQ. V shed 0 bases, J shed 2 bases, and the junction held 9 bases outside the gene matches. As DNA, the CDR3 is TGCGCCAGCAGCTTGGCCCCCATAGCGGGGGTCCCCTACGAGCAGTACTTC. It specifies CASSLAPIAGVPYEQYF.

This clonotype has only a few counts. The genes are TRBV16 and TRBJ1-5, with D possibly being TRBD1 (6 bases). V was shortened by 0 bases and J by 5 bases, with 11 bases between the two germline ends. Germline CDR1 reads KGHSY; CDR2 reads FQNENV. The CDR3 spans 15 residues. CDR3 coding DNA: TGTGCCAGCAGCCAATCACCGTCAGGGGATCAGCCCCAGCATTTT. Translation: CASSQSPSGDQPQHF.

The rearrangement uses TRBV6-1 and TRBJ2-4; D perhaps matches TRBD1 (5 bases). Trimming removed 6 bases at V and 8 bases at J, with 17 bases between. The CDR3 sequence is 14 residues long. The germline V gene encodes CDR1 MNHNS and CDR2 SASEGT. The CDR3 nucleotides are TGTGCCAGCAGCCCGACAGTAGATAAGGACATTCAGTACTTC. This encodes CASSPTVDKDIQYF.

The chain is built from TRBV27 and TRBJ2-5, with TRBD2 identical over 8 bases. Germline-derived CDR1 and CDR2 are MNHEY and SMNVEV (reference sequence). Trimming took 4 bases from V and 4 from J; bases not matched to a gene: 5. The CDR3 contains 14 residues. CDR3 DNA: TGTGCCAGCAGTTCGGGACTAGGTGTAGAGACCCAGTACTTC. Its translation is CASSSGLGVETQYF.

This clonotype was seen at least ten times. In DNA, the CDR3 is TGTGCCAGCAGCTACAGCCCCGGCGCCAGCTCCTACGAGCAGTACTTC. This gives the protein CASSYSPGASSYEQYF. This chain uses TRBV6-2 or TRBV6-3 with TRBJ2-7, with D unclear. The germline CDR1 and CDR2 sequences are MNHEY and SVGEGT. This CDR3 is 16 amino acids long. The V end was cut by 6 bases, the J end by 0 bases, with 18 bases between.

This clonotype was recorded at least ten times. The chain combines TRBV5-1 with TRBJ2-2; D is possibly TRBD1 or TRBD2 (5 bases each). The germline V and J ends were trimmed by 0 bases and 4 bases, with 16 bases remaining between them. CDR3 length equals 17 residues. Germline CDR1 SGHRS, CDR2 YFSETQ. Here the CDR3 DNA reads TGCGCCAGCAGCTTGGATGGGAGCAGGGCCGGCACCGGGGAGCTGTTTTTT. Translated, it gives CASSLDGSRAGTGELFF.